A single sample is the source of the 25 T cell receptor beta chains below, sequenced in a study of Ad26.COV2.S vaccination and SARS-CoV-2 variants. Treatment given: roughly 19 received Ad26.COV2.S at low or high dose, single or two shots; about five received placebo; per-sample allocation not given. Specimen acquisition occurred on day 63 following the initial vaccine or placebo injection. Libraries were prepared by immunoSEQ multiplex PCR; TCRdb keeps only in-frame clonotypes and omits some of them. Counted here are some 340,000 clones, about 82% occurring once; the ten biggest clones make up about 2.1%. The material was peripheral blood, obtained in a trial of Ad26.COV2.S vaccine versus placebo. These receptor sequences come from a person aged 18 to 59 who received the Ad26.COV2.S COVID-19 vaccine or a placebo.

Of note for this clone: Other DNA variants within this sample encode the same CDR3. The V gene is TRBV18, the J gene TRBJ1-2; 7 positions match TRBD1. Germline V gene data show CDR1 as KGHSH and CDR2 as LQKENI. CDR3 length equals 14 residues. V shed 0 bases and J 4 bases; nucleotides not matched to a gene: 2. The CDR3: CASSPPTGTYGYTF. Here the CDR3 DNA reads TGTGCCAGCTCACCACCGACAGGGACCTATGGCTACACCTTC.

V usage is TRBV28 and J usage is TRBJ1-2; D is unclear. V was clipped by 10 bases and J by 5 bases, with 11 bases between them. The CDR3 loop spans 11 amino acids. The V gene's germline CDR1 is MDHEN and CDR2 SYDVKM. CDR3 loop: CAIQDSYGYTF. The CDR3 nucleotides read TGTGCCATCCAAGACTCTTATGGCTACACCTTC.

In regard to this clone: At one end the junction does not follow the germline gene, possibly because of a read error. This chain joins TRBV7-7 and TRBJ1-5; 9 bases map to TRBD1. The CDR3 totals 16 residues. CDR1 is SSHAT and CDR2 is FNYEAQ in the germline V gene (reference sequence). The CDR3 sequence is CASSPRDRGEVQPQHF. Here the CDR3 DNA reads TGTGCTAGCAGCCCTAGAGACAGGGGGGAGGTTCAGCCCCAGCATTTT.

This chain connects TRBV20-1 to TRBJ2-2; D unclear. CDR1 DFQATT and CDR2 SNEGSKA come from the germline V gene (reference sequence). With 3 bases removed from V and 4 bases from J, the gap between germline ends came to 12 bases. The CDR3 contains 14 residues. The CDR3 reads CSASGQVGTGELFF. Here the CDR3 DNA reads TGCAGTGCTAGTGGTCAGGTGGGCACCGGGGAGCTGTTTTTT.

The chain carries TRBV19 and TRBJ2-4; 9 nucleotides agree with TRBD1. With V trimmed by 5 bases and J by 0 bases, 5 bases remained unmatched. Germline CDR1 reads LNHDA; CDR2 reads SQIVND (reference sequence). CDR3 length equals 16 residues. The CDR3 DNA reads TGTGCCAGTAGTGCACAGGGGGCCCTAGCCAAAAACATTCAGTACTTC. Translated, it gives CASSAQGALAKNIQYF.

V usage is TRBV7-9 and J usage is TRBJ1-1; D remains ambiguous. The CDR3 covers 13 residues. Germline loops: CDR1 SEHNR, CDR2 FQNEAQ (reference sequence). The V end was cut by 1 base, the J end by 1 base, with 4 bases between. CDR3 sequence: CASSLVANTEAFF. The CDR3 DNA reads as TGTGCCAGCAGCTTAGTTGCGAACACTGAAGCTTTCTTT.

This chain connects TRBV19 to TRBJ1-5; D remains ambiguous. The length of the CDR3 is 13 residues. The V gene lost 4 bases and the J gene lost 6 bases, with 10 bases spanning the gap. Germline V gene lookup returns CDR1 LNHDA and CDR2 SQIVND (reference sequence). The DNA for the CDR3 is TGTGCCAGTAGTAGGGCAGCCCGTCAGCCCCAGCATTTT. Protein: CASSRAARQPQHF. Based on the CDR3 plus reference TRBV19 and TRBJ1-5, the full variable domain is DGGITQSPKYLFRKEGQNVTLSCEQNLNHDAMYWYRQDPGQGLRLIYYSQIVNDFQKGDIAEGYSVSREKKESFPLTVTSAQKNPTAFYLCASSRAARQPQHFGDGTRLSIL.

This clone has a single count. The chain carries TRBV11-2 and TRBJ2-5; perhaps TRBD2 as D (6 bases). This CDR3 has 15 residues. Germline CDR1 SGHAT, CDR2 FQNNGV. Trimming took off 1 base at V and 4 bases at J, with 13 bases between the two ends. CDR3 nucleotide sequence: TGTGCCAGCAGCTTAGGTGGGGGGAACGGAGAGACCCAGTACTTC. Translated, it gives CASSLGGGNGETQYF. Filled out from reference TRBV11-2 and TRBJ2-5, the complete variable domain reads EAGVAQSPRYKIIEKRQSVAFWCNPISGHATLYWYQQILGQGPKLLIQFQNNGVVDDSQLPKDRFSAERLKGVDSTLKIQPAKLEDSAVYLCASSLGGGNGETQYFGPGTRLLVL.

The CDR3 region has the DNA TGTGCCAGCAGCCTGACAGGGGGCAGCGGTCAGCCCCAGCATTTT. Amino acid sequence: CASSLTGGSGQPQHF. V and J are TRBV7-8 and TRBJ1-5, with 10 bases matching TRBD1. Germline V gives CDR1 SGHVS, CDR2 FQNEAQ. V shed 5 bases and J 6 bases; nucleotides not matched to a gene: 7. CDR3 length: 15 amino acids.

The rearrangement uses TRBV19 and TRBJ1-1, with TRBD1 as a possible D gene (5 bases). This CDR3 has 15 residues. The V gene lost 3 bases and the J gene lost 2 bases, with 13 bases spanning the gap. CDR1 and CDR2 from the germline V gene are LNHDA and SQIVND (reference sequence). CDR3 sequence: CASSILGTGNTEAFF. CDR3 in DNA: TGTGCCAGTAGTATTTTGGGGACGGGCAACACTGAAGCTTTCTTT.

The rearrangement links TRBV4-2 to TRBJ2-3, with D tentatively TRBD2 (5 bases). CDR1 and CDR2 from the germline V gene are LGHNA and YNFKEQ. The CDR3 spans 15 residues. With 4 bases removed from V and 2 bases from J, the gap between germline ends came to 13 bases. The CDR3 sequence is CASSPGSSLTDTQYF. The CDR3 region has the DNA TGTGCCAGCAGCCCGGGATCCTCCCTCACAGATACGCAGTATTTT.

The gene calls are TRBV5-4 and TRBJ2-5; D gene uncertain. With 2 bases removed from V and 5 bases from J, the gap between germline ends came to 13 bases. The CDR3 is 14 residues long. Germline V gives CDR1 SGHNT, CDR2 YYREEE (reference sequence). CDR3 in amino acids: CASSLGSARETQYF. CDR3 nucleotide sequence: TGTGCCAGCAGCTTAGGATCGGCTAGGGAGACCCAGTACTTC.

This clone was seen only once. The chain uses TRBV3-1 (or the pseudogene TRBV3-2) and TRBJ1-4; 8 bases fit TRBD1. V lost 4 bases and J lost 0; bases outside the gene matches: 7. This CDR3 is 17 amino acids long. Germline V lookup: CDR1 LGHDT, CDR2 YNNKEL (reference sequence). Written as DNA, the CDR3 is TGTGCCAGCAGCCCCGGACAGGGCGAGACAACTAATGAAAAACTGTTTTTT. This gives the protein CASSPGQGETTNEKLFF.

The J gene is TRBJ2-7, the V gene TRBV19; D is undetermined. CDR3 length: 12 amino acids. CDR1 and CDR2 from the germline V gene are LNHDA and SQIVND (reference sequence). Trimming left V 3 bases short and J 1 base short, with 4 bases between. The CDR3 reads CASSIPSYEQYF. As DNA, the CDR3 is TGTGCCAGTAGTATTCCTTCCTACGAGCAGTACTTC.

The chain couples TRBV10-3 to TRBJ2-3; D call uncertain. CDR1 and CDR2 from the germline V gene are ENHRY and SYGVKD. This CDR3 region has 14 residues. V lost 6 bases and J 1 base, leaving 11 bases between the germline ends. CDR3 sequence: CAISERRGTDTQYF. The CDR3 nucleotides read TGTGCCATCAGCGAGCGCCGGGGCACAGATACGCAGTATTTT.

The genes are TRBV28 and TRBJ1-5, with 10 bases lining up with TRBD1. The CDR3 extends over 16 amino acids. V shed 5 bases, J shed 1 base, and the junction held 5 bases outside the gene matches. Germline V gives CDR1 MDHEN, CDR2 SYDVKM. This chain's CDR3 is CASSTRDRGSNQPQHF. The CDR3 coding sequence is TGTGCCAGCAGTACCCGGGACAGGGGAAGCAATCAGCCCCAGCATTTT.

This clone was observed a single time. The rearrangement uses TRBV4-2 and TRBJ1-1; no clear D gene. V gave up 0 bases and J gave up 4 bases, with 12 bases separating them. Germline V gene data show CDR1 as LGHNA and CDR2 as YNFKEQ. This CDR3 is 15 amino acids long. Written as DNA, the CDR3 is TGTGCCAGCAGCCAAGATCTTACCCCCAGCACTGAAGCTTTCTTT. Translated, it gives CASSQDLTPSTEAFF.

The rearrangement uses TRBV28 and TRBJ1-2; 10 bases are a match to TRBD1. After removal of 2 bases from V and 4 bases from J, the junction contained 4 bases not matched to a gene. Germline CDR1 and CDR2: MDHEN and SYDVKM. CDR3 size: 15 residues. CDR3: CASSLRQGAFYGYTF. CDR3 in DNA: TGTGCCAGCAGTTTACGACAGGGGGCCTTCTATGGCTACACCTTC.

CDR3 sequence: CASSASQGALYEQYF. Written as DNA, the CDR3 is TGTGCCAGCAGCGCATCACAGGGGGCGCTTTACGAGCAGTACTTC. This chain connects TRBV5-4 to TRBJ2-7; 9 nucleotides match TRBD1. This CDR3 spans 15 amino acids. Germline trimming cut 4 bases from V and 4 bases from J; bases unmatched to any gene: 9. Germline V gene lookup returns CDR1 SGHNT and CDR2 YYREEE (reference sequence).

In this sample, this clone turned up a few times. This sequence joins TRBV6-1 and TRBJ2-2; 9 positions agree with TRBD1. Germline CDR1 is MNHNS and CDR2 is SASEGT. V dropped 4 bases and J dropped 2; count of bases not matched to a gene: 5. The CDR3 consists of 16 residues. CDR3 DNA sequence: TGTGCCAGCAGTGGTCCGGGACAGGGTAACACCGGGGAGCTGTTTTTT. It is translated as CASSGPGQGNTGELFF.

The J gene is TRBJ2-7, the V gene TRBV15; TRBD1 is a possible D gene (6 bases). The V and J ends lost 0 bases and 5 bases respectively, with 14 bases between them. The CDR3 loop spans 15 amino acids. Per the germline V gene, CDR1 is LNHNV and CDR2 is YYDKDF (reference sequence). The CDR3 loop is CATSRDHPGADEQYF. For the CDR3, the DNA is TGTGCCACCAGCAGAGATCATCCAGGGGCGGACGAGCAGTACTTC.

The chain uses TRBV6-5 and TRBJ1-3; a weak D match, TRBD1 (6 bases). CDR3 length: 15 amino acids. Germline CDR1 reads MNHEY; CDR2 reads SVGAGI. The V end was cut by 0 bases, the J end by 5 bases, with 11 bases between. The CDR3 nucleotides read TGTGCCAGCAGTTACTCACAACAGGGACGAAACACCATATATTTT. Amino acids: CASSYSQQGRNTIYF.

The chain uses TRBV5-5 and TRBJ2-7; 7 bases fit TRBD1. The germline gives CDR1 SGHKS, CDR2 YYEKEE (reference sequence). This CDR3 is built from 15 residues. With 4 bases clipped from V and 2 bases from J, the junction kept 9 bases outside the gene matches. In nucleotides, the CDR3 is TGTGCCAGCAGCCCCTTAGGGACAGTCGCCTACGAGCAGTACTTC. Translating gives CASSPLGTVAYEQYF.

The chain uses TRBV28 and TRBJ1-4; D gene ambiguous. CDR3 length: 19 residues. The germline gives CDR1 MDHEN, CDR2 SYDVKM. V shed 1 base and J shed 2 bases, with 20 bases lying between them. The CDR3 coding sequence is TGTGCCAGCAGTTTATCCTATGGTTGGGGAAGGGAGACTAATGAAAAACTGTTTTTT. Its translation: CASSLSYGWGRETNEKLFF.

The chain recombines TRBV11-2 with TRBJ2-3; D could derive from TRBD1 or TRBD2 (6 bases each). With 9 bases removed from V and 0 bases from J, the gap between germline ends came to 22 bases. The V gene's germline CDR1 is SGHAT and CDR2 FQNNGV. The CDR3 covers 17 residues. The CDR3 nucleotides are TGTGCCAGTACCCCCCGCGTGCCGGGGGCCAGCACAGATACGCAGTATTTT. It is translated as CASTPRVPGASTDTQYF. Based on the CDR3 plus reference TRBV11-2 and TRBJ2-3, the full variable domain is EAGVAQSPRYKIIEKRQSVAFWCNPISGHATLYWYQQILGQGPKLLIQFQNNGVVDDSQLPKDRFSAERLKGVDSTLKIQPAKLEDSAVYLCASTPRVPGASTDTQYFGPGTRLTVL.